These 21 T cell receptor beta chains originate from one sample sequenced in a study of CD8 T cells in Susac syndrome. After extraction with the RNeasy kit, about 0.5 to 1 ug of the RNA was reverse transcribed using random hexamers. One entry per CDR3 protein, called by TCRdb with MiXCR from the immunoSEQ multiplex PCR reads. The sample yields fewer than 350,000 distinct CDR3 sequences, roughly nine tenths seen once. The sequencing input was CD4+ T cells from PBMCs. Every receptor here comes from a human donor with multiple sclerosis.

This rearrangement joins TRBV7-9 to TRBJ1-4; D uncertain. The CDR3 length is 12 residues. The ends were cut back, 1 base at V and 7 bases at J, with 4 bases in the middle. In germline, CDR1 is SEHNR, CDR2 FQNEAQ (reference sequence). CDR3 in DNA: TGTGCCAGCAGCTTAGTGACTGAAAAACTGTTTTTT. Amino acid sequence: CASSLVTEKLFF.

The V and J genes are TRBV4-1 and TRBJ2-4; D gene ambiguous. Between the trimmed V and J ends, which lost 0 bases and 8 bases, there was a span of 11 bases. The CDR3 runs to 14 residues. Germline CDR1 and CDR2: MGHRA and YSYEKL. The CDR3 DNA reads TGCGCCAGCAGCCAAGATTGGTCAGTTGACATTCAGTACTTC. Its translation: CASSQDWSVDIQYF.

The chain employs TRBV7-2 and TRBJ2-1; 14 nucleotides align to TRBD2. Germline values: CDR1 SGHTA, CDR2 FQGNSA. Unmatched junction bases numbered 9, after V lost 5 bases and J lost 12 bases. CDR3 length: 15 amino acids. The CDR3 is CASSPGLAGALRQFF. CDR3 coding DNA: TGTGCCAGCAGCCCGGGACTAGCGGGGGCACTACGGCAGTTCTTC.

The chain joins TRBV6-1 to TRBJ1-2, with D perhaps matching TRBD1 (5 bases). Trimming stripped 3 bases from V and 6 bases from J, with 11 bases between. Germline-derived CDR1 and CDR2 are MNHNS and SASEGT. There are 13 residues in the CDR3. Here the CDR3 DNA reads TGTGCCAGCAGTGAGAGGACACTCAATGGCTACACCTTC. This sequence encodes CASSERTLNGYTF.

V is TRBV9 and J is TRBJ1-1; 9 bases align to TRBD1. The CDR3 runs to 15 residues. V lost 3 bases, J lost 4 bases, and 7 bases stayed unmatched. Per germline, CDR1 SGDLS and CDR2 YYNGEE. The CDR3 reads CASSAQGARPTEAFF. As DNA, the CDR3 is TGTGCCAGCAGCGCACAGGGGGCTCGCCCCACTGAAGCTTTCTTT. Looking up the rest from reference TRBV9 and TRBJ1-1 gives the full variable domain: DSGVTQTPKHLITATGQRVTLRCSPRSGDLSVYWYQQSLDQGLQFLIQYYNGEERAKGNILERFSAQQFPDLHSELNLSSLELGDSALYFCASSAQGARPTEAFFGQGTRLTVV.

This clonotype has just one count. The chain couples TRBV30 to TRBJ2-1; 9 positions agree with TRBD1. The CDR3 is 18 amino acids. The J segment lost 5 bases and the V segment lost 0 bases, leaving 14 bases of the junction unmatched. Per the germline V gene, CDR1 is GTSNPN and CDR2 is SVGIG (reference sequence). CDR3 amino acids: CAWSVGTGNILMDNEQFF. Written as DNA, the CDR3 is TGTGCCTGGAGTGTGGGGACAGGGAATATCCTAATGGACAATGAGCAGTTCTTC.

The chain joins TRBV4-1 to TRBJ2-7; a weak D match, TRBD2 (5 bases). V shed 7 bases and J shed 1 base, with 23 bases lying between them. This CDR3 comprises 17 residues. Looked up from germline, CDR1 is MGHRA and CDR2 is YSYEKL. The CDR3 DNA follows: TGCGCCAGCAAACCCCCCGAGGGTCCTGGACCATCCTACGAGCAGTACTTC. It is translated as CASKPPEGPGPSYEQYF.

This clonotype was found once. Here the CDR3 reads CASRTLGLAGGLGLEQFF. The CDR3, as DNA: TGTGCCAGCAGGACCCTGGGACTAGCGGGGGGGCTAGGGTTAGAGCAGTTCTTC. V is TRBV6-2 or TRBV6-3 and J is TRBJ2-1; 16 bases fit TRBD2. Germline V CDR1 and CDR2: MNHEY, SVGEGT. Unmatched junction bases numbered 15, after V lost 6 bases and J lost 10 bases. This CDR3 has 18 amino acids.

The chain recombines TRBV5-1 with TRBJ2-5, with 8 bases matching TRBD1. The CDR3 extends over 16 amino acids. With 0 bases clipped from V and 5 bases from J, the junction kept 9 bases outside the gene matches. CDR1 and CDR2 (germline): SGHRS, YFSETQ. CDR3 amino acids: CASSLGRTGNRETQYF. DNA for the CDR3: TGCGCCAGCAGCTTGGGCCGGACAGGGAACCGGGAGACCCAGTACTTC.

This rearrangement joins TRBV4-2 to TRBJ2-2; 10 nucleotides match TRBD2. Germline V gene data show CDR1 as LGHNA and CDR2 as YNFKEQ. V trimming: 2 bases; J trimming: 5 bases; junction bases outside the gene matches: 14. This CDR3 spans 19 amino acids. The CDR3 sequence is CASSQYISGGARGTGELFF. CDR3 in DNA: TGTGCCAGCAGCCAATATATCAGCGGGGGGGCTCGAGGGACCGGGGAGCTGTTTTTT.

The CDR3 sequence is CSAPRSGNEQFF. The CDR3 DNA sequence: TGCAGCGCCCCGAGGAGCGGCAATGAGCAGTTCTTC. The rearrangement joins TRBV29-1 to TRBJ2-1, with D perhaps matching TRBD2 (5 bases). Looked up from germline, CDR1 is SQVTM and CDR2 is ANQGSEA. V gave up 7 bases and J gave up 6 bases, with 13 bases separating them. This CDR3 region has 12 residues.

The V call is TRBV4-3, the J call TRBJ2-1; 11 nucleotides line up with TRBD2. Germline CDR1 and CDR2: LGHNA and YSLEER. This CDR3 spans 17 amino acids. The J segment lost 9 bases and the V segment lost 0 bases, leaving 10 bases of the junction unmatched. The CDR3 DNA reads as TGCGCCAGCAGCCAAGATCGAGTACTAGCGGGAGAGAGTGAGCAGTTCTTC. It specifies CASSQDRVLAGESEQFF.

The chain carries TRBV12-5 and TRBJ1-2; TRBD1 is a possible D gene (5 bases). The CDR3 length is 14 residues. Germline CDR1 is LGHNT and CDR2 is FRNRAP. The V end lost 6 bases, the J end lost 0 bases, and 11 bases lay between the germline ends. Here the CDR3 reads CASGPDRANYGYTF. The DNA for the CDR3 is TGTGCTAGTGGGCCTGACAGAGCTAACTATGGCTACACCTTC.

This chain links TRBV7-6 with TRBJ2-1; TRBD2 aligns across 9 bases. The CDR3 has 16 residues. J lost 11 bases, V lost 1 base, and 12 bases had no gene match. Germline assignment: CDR1 SGHVS and CDR2 FNYEAQ. The CDR3 DNA reads as TGTGCCAGCAGCTTAGTTGGGGATAGCGGGAGAGCTCAGCAGTTCTTC. Protein product: CASSLVGDSGRAQQFF.

This clonotype was counted a single time. The chain combines TRBV20-1 with TRBJ1-2; no reliable D call. Looked up from germline, CDR1 is DFQATT and CDR2 is SNEGSKA (reference sequence). Trimming left V 5 bases short and J 5 bases short, with 12 bases between. The CDR3 is 12 amino acids. The CDR3: CSALFVGYGYTF. The DNA of the CDR3 is TGCAGTGCTCTATTCGTCGGGTATGGCTACACCTTC.

The chain combines TRBV20-1 with TRBJ2-5; 7 nucleotides match TRBD1. Germline trimming cut 6 bases from V and 4 bases from J; bases unmatched to any gene: 5. Germline V gives CDR1 DFQATT, CDR2 SNEGSKA (reference sequence). The CDR3 extends over 12 amino acids. CDR3 loop: CSAKGQLETQYF. The CDR3 DNA reads TGCAGTGCGAAGGGACAGCTAGAGACCCAGTACTTC.

This clonotype showed up just once. The chain links TRBV7-3 to TRBJ2-2, with 10 bases identical to TRBD2. With V trimmed by 5 bases and J by 2 bases, 5 bases remained unmatched. CDR3 length equals 16 residues. Germline-derived CDR1 and CDR2 are SGHTA and FQGTGA. Written as DNA, the CDR3 is TGTGCCAGCAGCCCCCTAGCGGGAGCTAACACCGGGGAGCTGTTTTTT. Encoded protein: CASSPLAGANTGELFF.

In DNA, the CDR3 is TGTGCCAGCACCCTAGGGGGACAAGGGACCATTAACACTGAAGCTTTCTTT. It is translated as CASTLGGQGTINTEAFF. The chain carries TRBV12-3 or TRBV12-4 and TRBJ1-1, with D perhaps TRBD1 (6 bases). V dropped 7 bases and J dropped 2 bases, with 23 bases sitting between them. The CDR3 sequence is 17 residues long.

This chain joins TRBV5-1 and TRBJ2-3, with 10 bases aligning to TRBD2. J gave up 3 bases and V 5 bases, and 6 bases lay outside the gene matches. CDR3 length equals 15 residues. Germline V gene lookup returns CDR1 SGHRS and CDR2 YFSETQ. The DNA for the CDR3 is TGCGCCAGCAGTTTTACTAGCGGGGATACAGATACGCAGTATTTT. Residues: CASSFTSGDTDTQYF.

The chain uses TRBV30 and TRBJ1-1; 10 bases are shared with TRBD1. J gave up 7 bases and V 0 bases, and 2 bases lay outside the gene matches. Germline V gene sequence: CDR1 GTSNPN, CDR2 SVGIG (reference sequence). This CDR3 contains 13 residues. The CDR3 region is CAWSVGTGVEAFF. DNA of the CDR3: TGTGCCTGGAGTGTAGGGACAGGGGTTGAAGCTTTCTTT.

CDR3 protein: CSAGGGAVSEQYF. In DNA, the CDR3 is TGCAGTGCTGGGGGCGGGGCCGTGAGCGAGCAGTACTTC. This chain connects TRBV20-1 to TRBJ2-7, with D perhaps TRBD1 or TRBD2 (6 bases each). Trimming removed 5 bases from V and 6 bases from J, with 17 bases in between. The CDR3 runs to 13 residues. The V gene's germline CDR1 is DFQATT and CDR2 SNEGSKA (reference sequence).